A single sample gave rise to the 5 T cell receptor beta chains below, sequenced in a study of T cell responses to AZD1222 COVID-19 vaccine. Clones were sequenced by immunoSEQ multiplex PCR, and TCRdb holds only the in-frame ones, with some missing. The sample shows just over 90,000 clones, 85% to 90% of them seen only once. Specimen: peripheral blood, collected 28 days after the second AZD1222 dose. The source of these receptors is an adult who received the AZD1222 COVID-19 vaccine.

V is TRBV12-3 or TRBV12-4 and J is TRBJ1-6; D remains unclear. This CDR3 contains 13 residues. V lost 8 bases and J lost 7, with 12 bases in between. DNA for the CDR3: TGTGCCAGCGGACCTCCGGGAAATTCACCCCTCCACTTT. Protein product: CASGPPGNSPLHF.

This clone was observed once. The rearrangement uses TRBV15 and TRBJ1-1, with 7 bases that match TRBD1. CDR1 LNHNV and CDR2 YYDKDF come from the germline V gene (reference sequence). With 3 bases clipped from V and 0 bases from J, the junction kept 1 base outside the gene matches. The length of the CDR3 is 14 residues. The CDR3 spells CATSRGQMNTEAFF. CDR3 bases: TGTGCCACCAGCAGGGGACAGATGAACACTGAAGCTTTCTTT.

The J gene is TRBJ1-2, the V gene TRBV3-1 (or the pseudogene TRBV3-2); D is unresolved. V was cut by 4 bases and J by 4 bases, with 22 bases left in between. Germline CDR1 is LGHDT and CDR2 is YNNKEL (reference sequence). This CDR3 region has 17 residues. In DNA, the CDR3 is TGTGCCAGCAGCCCAGTGCTTCGGGTAGAGCGCGGCTATGGCTACACCTTC. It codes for CASSPVLRVERGYGYTF.

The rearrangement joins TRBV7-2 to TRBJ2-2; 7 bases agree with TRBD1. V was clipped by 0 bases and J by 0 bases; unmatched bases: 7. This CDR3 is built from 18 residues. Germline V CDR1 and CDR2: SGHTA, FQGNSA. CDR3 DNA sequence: TGTGCCAGCAGCTTAGCTGCGACAGGGCTCGCGAACACCGGGGAGCTGTTTTTT. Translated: CASSLAATGLANTGELFF.

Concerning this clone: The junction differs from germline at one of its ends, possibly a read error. The CDR3 nucleotides are TGTGCCGGCAGCCCCTCGCCTGGGGCCAACGTCCTGACTTTC. This codes for CAGSPSPGANVLTF. The chain has TRBV9 and TRBJ2-6; D gene uncertain. CDR3 size: 14 residues. The V gene's germline CDR1 is SGDLS and CDR2 YYNGEE.